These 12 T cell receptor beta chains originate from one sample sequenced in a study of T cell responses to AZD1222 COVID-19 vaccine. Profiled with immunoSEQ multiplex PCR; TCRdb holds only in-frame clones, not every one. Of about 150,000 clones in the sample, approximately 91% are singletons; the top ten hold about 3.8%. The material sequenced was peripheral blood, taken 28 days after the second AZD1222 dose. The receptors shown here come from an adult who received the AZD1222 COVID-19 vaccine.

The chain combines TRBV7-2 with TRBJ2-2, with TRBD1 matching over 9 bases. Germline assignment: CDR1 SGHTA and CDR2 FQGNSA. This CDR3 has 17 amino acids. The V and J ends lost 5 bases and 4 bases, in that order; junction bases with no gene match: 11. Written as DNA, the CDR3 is TGTGCCAGCAGCCGGTACGGACAGGGGATAGGCACCGGGGAGCTGTTTTTT. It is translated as CASSRYGQGIGTGELFF.

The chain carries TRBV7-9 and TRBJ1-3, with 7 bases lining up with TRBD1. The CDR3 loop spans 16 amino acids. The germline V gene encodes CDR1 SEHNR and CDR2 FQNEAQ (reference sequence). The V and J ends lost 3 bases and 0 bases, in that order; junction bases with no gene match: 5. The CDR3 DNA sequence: TGTGCCAGCAGCTTCTCAGGGGGAGACTCTGGAAACACCATATATTTT. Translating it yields CASSFSGGDSGNTIYF.

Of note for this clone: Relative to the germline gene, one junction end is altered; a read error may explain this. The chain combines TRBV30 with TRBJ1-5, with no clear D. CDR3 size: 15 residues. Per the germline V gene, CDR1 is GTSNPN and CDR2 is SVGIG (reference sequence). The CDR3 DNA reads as TGTGCCTGGAGTCGAGGTGGAGGGAGGAATCGGCCCCAGCATTTT. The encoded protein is CAWSRGGGRNRPQHF.

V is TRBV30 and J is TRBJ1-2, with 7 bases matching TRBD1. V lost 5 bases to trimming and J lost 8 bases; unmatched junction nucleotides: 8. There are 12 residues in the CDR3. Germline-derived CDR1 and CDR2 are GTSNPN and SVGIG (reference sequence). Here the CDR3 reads CAWDRDQLGYTF. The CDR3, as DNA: TGTGCCTGGGACAGGGACCAGCTCGGCTACACCTTC. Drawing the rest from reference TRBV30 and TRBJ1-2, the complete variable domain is SQTIHQWPATLVQPVGSPLSLECTVEGTSNPNLYWYRQAAGRGLQLLFYSVGIGQISSEVPQNLSASRPQDRQFILSSKKLLLSDSGFYLCAWDRDQLGYTFGSGTRLTVV.

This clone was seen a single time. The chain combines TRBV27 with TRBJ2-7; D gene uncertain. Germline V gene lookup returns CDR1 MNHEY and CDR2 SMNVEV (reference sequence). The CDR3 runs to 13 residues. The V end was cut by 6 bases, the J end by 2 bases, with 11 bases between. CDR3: CASSLTATYEQYF. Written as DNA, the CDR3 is TGTGCCAGCAGCTTAACGGCTACCTACGAGCAGTACTTC.

The CDR3 DNA reads as TGCGCCAGCAGCTTGGCCCAACAGCCGAACACTGAAGCTTTCTTT. Residues: CASSLAQQPNTEAFF. The chain carries TRBV5-1 and TRBJ1-1; D not resolved. Trimming removed 0 bases at V and 1 base at J, with 10 bases between. CDR3 length equals 15 residues. The V gene's germline CDR1 is SGHRS and CDR2 YFSETQ. The full variable domain, with the rest looked up from reference TRBV5-1 and TRBJ1-1, is KAGVTQTPRYLIKTRGQQVTLSCSPISGHRSVSWYQQTPGQGLQFLFEYFSETQRNKGNFPGRFSGRQFSNSRSEMNVSTLELGDSALYLCASSLAQQPNTEAFFGQGTRLTVV.

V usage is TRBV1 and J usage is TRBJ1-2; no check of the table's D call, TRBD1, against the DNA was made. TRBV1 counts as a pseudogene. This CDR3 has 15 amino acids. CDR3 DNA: TGCACCAGCAGCCATTCGGGACAGGGGAGGATCGGCTACACCTTC. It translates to CTSSHSGQGRIGYTF.

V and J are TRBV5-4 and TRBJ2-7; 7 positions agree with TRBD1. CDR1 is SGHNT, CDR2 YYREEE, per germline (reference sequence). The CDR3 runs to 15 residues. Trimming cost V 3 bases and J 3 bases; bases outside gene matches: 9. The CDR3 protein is CASSSTGDRVYEQYF. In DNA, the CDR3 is TGTGCCAGCAGCTCAACAGGGGATCGGGTCTACGAGCAGTACTTC.

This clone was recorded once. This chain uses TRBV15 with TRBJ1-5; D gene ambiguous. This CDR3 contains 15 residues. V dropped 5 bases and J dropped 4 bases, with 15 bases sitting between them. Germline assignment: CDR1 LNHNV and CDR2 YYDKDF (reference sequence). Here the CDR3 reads CATSPLGSGNQPQHF. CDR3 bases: TGTGCCACCAGCCCCTTGGGGTCCGGAAATCAGCCCCAGCATTTT. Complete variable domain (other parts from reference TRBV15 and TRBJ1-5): DAMVIQNPRYQVTQFGKPVTLSCSQTLNHNVMYWYQQKSSQAPKLLFHYYDKDFNNEADTPDNFQSRRPNTSFCFLDIRSPGLGDTAMYLCATSPLGSGNQPQHFGDGTRLSIL.

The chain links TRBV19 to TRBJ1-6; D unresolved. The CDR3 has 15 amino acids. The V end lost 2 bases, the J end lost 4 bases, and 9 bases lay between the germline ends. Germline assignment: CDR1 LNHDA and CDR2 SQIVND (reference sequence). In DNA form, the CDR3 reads TGTGCCAGTAGTATAAACAGCCCATATAATTCACCCCTCCACTTT. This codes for CASSINSPYNSPLHF. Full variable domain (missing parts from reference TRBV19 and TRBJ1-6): DGGITQSPKYLFRKEGQNVTLSCEQNLNHDAMYWYRQDPGQGLRLIYYSQIVNDFQKGDIAEGYSVSREKKESFPLTVTSAQKNPTAFYLCASSINSPYNSPLHFGNGTRLTVT.

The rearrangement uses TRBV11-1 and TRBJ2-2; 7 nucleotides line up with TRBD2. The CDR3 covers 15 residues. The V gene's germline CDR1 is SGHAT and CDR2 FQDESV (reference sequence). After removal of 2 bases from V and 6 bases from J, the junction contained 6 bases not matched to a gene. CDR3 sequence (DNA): TGTGCCAGCAGCTTAAGAGCGGGATGGGCCGGGGAGCTGTTTTTT. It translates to CASSLRAGWAGELFF.

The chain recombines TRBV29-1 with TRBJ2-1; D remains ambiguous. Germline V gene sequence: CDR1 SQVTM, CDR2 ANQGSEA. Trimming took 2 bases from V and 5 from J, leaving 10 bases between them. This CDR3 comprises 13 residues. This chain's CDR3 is CSVEYTENNEQFF. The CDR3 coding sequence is TGCAGCGTTGAATATACAGAGAACAATGAGCAGTTCTTC.